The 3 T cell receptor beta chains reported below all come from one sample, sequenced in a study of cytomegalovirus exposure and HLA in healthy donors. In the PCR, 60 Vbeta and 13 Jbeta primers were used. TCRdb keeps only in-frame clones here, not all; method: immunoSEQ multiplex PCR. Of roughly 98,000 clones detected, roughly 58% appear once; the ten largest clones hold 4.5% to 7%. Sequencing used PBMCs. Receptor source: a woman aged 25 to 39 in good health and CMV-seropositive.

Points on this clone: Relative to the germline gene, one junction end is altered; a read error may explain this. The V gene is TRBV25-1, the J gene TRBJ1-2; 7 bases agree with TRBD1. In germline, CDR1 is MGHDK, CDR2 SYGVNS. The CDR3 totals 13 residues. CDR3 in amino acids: CASRRDRGYGYPF. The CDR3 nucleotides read TGTGCCAGCAGAAGGGACAGAGGCTATGGCTACCCCTTC.

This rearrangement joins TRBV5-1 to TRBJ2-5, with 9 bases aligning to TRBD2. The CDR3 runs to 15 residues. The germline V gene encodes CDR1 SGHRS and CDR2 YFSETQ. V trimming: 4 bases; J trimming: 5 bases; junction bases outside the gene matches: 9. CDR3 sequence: CASSERRGGPETQYF. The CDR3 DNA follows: TGCGCCAGCAGCGAACGGCGGGGGGGCCCTGAGACCCAGTACTTC.

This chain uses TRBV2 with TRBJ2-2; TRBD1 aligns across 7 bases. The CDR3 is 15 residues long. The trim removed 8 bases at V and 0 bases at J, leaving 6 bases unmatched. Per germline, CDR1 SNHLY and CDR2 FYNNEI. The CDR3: CASVGQVTNTGELFF. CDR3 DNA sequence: TGTGCCAGCGTCGGACAGGTGACGAACACCGGGGAGCTGTTTTTT.